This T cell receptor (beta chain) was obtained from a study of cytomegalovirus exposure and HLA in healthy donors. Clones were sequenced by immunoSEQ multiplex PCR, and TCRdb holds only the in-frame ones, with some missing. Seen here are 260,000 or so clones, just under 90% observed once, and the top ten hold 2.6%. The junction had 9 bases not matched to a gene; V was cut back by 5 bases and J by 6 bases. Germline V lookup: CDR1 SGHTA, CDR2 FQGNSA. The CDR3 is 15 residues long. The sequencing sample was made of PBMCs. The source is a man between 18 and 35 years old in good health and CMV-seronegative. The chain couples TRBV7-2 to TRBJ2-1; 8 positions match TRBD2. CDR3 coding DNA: TGTGCCAGCAGCCTGCCGGGGGGGGCCAGCAATGAGCAGTTCTTC. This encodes CASSLPGGASNEQFF. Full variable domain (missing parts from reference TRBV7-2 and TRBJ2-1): GAGVSQSPSNKVTEKGKDVELRCDPISGHTALYWYRQSLGQGLEFLIYFQGNSAPDKSGLPSDRFSAERTGGSVSTLTIQRTQQEDSAVYLCASSLPGGASNEQFFGPGTRLTVL.